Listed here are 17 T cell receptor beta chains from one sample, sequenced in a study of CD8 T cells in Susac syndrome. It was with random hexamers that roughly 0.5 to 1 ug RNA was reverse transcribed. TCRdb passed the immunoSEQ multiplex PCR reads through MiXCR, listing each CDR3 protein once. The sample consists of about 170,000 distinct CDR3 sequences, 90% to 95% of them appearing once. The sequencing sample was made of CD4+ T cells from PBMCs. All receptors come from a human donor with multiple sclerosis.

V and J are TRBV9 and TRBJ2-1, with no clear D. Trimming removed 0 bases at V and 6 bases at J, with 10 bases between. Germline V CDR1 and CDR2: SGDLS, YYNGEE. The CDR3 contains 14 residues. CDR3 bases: TGTGCCAGCAGCGTAGCTAGGCTACCCAATGAGCAGTTCTTC. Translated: CASSVARLPNEQFF.

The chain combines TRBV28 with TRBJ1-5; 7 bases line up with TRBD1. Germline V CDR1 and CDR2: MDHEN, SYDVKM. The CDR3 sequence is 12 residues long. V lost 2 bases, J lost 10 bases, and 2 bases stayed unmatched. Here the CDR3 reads CASSLRQGPQHF. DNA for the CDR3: TGTGCCAGCAGTTTAAGACAGGGACCCCAGCATTTT.

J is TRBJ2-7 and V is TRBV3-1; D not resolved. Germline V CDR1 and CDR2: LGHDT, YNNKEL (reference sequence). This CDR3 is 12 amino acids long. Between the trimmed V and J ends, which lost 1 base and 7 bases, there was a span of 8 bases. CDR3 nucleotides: TGTGCCAGCAGCCAAGGGATCGTGGAGCAGTACTTC. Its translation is CASSQGIVEQYF.

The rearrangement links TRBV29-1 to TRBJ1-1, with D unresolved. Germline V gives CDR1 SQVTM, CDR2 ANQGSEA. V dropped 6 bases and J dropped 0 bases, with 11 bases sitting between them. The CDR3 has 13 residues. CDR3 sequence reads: CSVGGRLNTEAFF. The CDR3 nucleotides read TGCAGCGTCGGAGGGCGGTTGAACACTGAAGCTTTCTTT.

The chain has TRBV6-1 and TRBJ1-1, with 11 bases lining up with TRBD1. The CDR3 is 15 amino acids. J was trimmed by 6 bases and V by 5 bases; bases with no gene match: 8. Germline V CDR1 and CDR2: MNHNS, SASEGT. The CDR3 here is CASSYHPGQGAEAFF. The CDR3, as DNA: TGTGCCAGCAGTTACCACCCGGGACAGGGGGCTGAAGCTTTCTTT.

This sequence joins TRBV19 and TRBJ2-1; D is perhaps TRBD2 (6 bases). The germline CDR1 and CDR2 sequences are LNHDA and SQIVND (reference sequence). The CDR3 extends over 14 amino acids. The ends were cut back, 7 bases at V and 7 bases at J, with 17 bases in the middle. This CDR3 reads CASIGGTWGNEQFF. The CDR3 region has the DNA TGTGCCAGTATAGGCGGGACCTGGGGGAATGAGCAGTTCTTC.

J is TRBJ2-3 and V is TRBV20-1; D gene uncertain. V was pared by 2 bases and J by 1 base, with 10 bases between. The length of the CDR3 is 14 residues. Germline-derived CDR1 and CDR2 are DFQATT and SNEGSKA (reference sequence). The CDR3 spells CSARSGLGTDTQYF. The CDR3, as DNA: TGCAGTGCTAGATCCGGGTTGGGCACAGATACGCAGTATTTT.

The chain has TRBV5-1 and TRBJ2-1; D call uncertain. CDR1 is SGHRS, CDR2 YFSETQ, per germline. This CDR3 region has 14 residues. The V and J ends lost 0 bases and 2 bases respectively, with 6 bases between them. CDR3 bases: TGCGCCAGCAGCTTGGGACAACCCTACAATGAGCAGTTCTTC. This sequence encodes CASSLGQPYNEQFF.

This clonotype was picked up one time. Here the CDR3 reads CASSQAVLAGGLGQFF. The CDR3 DNA sequence: TGCGCCAGCAGCCAAGCGGTACTAGCGGGAGGGCTAGGGCAGTTCTTC. V and J are TRBV4-3 and TRBJ2-1, with TRBD2 matching 13 bases. The germline V gene has CDR1 LGHNA and CDR2 YSLEER. The CDR3 has 16 amino acids. After removal of 1 base from V and 12 bases from J, the junction contained 9 bases not matched to a gene.

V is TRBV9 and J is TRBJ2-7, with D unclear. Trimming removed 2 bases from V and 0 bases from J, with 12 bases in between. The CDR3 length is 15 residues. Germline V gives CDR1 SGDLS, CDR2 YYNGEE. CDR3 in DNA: TGTGCCAGCAGCGTGTACGATTCTTCCTCCTACGAGCAGTACTTC. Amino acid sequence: CASSVYDSSSYEQYF.

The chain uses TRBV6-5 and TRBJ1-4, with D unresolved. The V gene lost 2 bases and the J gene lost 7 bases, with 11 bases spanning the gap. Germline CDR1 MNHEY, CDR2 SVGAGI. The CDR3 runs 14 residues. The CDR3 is CASSYPTFGEKLFF. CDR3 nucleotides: TGTGCCAGCAGTTACCCGACCTTTGGTGAAAAACTGTTTTTT.

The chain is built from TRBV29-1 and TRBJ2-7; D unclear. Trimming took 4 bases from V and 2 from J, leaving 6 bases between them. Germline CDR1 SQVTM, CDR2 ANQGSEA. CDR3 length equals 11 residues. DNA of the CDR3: TGCAGCGTTGCCCGGGCCTACGAGCAGTACTTC. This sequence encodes CSVARAYEQYF.

CDR3 DNA sequence: TGCAGTGCTAGAGTCCCAGCGGGATCGGGAAAGATGGTAAATGAGCAGTTCTTC. Its protein product is CSARVPAGSGKMVNEQFF. V and J are TRBV20-1 and TRBJ2-1; 7 bases fit TRBD2. V lost 1 base to trimming and J lost 7 bases; unmatched junction nucleotides: 19. Germline CDR1 reads DFQATT; CDR2 reads SNEGSKA (reference sequence). This CDR3 is built from 18 residues.

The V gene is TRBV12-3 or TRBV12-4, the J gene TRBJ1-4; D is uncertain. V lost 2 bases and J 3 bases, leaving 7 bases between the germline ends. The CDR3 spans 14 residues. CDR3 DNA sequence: TGTGCCAGCAGTTTAAGAGAGGCTAATGAAAAACTGTTTTTT. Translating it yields CASSLREANEKLFF.

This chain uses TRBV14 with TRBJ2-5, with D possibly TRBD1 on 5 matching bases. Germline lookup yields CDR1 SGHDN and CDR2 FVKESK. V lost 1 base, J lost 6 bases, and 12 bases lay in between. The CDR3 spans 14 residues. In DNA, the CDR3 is TGTGCCAGCAGCCAAGTTGACAGATCGCAGACCCAGTACTTC. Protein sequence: CASSQVDRSQTQYF.

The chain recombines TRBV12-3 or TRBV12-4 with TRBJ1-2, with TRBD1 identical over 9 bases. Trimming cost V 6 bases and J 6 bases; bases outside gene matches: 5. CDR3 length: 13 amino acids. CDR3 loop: CASRAGTGNGYTF. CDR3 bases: TGTGCCAGCAGGGCCGGGACAGGGAATGGCTACACCTTC.

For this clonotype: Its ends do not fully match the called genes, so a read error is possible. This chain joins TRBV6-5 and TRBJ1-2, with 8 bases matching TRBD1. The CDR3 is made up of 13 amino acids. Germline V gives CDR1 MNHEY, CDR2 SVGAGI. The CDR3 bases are TGTACCAGCAGTTCTCCCGGGACAGGACCGAGGGACTTC. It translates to CTSSSPGTGPRDF.